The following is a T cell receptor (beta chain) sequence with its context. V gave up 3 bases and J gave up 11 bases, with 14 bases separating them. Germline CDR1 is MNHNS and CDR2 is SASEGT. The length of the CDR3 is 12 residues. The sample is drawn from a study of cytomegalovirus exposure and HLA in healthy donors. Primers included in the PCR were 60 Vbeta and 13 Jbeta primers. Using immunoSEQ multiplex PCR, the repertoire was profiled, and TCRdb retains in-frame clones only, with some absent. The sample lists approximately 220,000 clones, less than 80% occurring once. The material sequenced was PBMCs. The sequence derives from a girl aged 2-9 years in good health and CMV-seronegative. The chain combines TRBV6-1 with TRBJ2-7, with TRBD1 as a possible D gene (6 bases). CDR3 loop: CASSDAGQTKYF. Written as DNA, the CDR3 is TGTGCCAGCAGTGACGCCGGACAGACCAAGTACTTC.